Each of the 30 T cell receptor beta chains below was sequenced from the same sample in a study of beta chain features in type 1 diabetes. The sequenced template was cDNA made from the entire isolated RNA. Sequencing was performed with immunoSEQ multiplex PCR; in TCRdb, only in-frame clones are kept and a portion is missing. The sample lists roughly 310,000 clones, approximately 11% seen once, with around 0.015% in the top ten. The sequencing input was naive CD4+ T cells from blood. These receptors were obtained from a woman in her 30s in good health.

V usage is TRBV25-1 and J usage is TRBJ2-3, with 8 bases lining up with TRBD2. This CDR3 is 15 amino acids long. V lost 4 bases and J lost 0; bases outside the gene matches: 3. The germline gives CDR1 MGHDK, CDR2 SYGVNS. The CDR3 DNA follows: TGTGCCAGCAGTGGTAGCGGGGATAGCACAGATACGCAGTATTTT. It codes for CASSGSGDSTDTQYF.

This clone has just a few counts. The chain carries TRBV9 and TRBJ2-1, with 8 positions matching TRBD1. V trimming: 0 bases; J trimming: 8 bases; junction bases outside the gene matches: 10. In germline, CDR1 is SGDLS, CDR2 YYNGEE. This CDR3 region has 16 residues. CDR3 sequence (DNA): TGTGCCAGCAGCGTAGATTATGGACAGGGCTGGGATGAGCAGTTCTTC. Amino acids: CASSVDYGQGWDEQFF.

The J gene is TRBJ1-2, the V gene TRBV5-1; tentative D call: TRBD1 (5 bases). Germline V CDR1 and CDR2: SGHRS, YFSETQ. The germline V and J ends were trimmed by 4 bases and 8 bases, with 15 bases remaining between them. The CDR3 loop spans 13 amino acids. The CDR3 region is CASSEQGLGGYTF. As DNA, the CDR3 is TGCGCCAGCAGCGAGCAGGGCCTGGGGGGCTACACCTTC.

This clone turned up a few times. The chain employs TRBV28 and TRBJ2-3; TRBD2 agrees at 7 bases. Trimming removed 5 bases from V and 0 bases from J; junction bases left unmatched: 8. The CDR3 has 16 amino acids. Germline CDR1 and CDR2: MDHEN and SYDVKM. Written as DNA, the CDR3 is TGTGCCAGCAGTAAAGGAGCGGGAACTAGCACAGATACGCAGTATTTT. Protein sequence: CASSKGAGTSTDTQYF.

The V gene is TRBV19, the J gene TRBJ2-7; 12 positions agree with TRBD2. There are 15 residues in the CDR3. Losses at the gene ends were 5 bases for V and 6 bases for J; bases not matched to a gene: 8. Germline lookup yields CDR1 LNHDA and CDR2 SQIVND (reference sequence). The CDR3 coding sequence is TGTGCCAGTAGTGCTTGGACTAGCGGGAAGATCGAGCAGTACTTC. It encodes CASSAWTSGKIEQYF. Full variable domain (missing parts from reference TRBV19 and TRBJ2-7): DGGITQSPKYLFRKEGQNVTLSCEQNLNHDAMYWYRQDPGQGLRLIYYSQIVNDFQKGDIAEGYSVSREKKESFPLTVTSAQKNPTAFYLCASSAWTSGKIEQYFGPGTRLTVT.

The rearrangement links TRBV9 to TRBJ2-1; 8 nucleotides agree with TRBD1. V lost 2 bases to trimming and J lost 7 bases; unmatched junction nucleotides: 8. The CDR3 extends over 15 amino acids. CDR1 and CDR2 from the germline V gene are SGDLS and YYNGEE. The CDR3 protein is CASSVLGQGINEQFF. The CDR3 bases are TGTGCCAGCAGCGTTTTAGGACAGGGAATAAATGAGCAGTTCTTC. The variable domain in full, with the rest retrieved from reference TRBV9 and TRBJ2-1, is DSGVTQTPKHLITATGQRVTLRCSPRSGDLSVYWYQQSLDQGLQFLIQYYNGEERAKGNILERFSAQQFPDLHSELNLSSLELGDSALYFCASSVLGQGINEQFFGPGTRLTVL.

The chain couples TRBV4-3 to TRBJ2-3, with a possible D match to TRBD2 (5 bases). Germline-derived CDR1 and CDR2 are LGHNA and YSLEER. V was trimmed by 5 bases and J by 2 bases, leaving 14 bases between them. CDR3 length: 15 amino acids. The CDR3 is CASSFLSGPTDTQYF. CDR3 sequence (DNA): TGCGCCAGCAGCTTTTTGAGCGGTCCCACAGATACGCAGTATTTT.

The CDR3 loop reads CASSQDPGQGGNQPQHF. The CDR3 region has the DNA TGCGCCAGCAGCCAAGACCCGGGACAGGGAGGAAATCAGCCCCAGCATTTT. The chain is built from TRBV4-3 and TRBJ1-5; 9 nucleotides align to TRBD1. The CDR3 is 17 amino acids. Germline V gene lookup returns CDR1 LGHNA and CDR2 YSLEER. J was trimmed by 4 bases and V by 0 bases; bases with no gene match: 7.

The CDR3 DNA reads as TGTGCCAGCTCACGCTACGATAGCGGGAGCGGGACAGATACGCAGTATTTT. Protein product: CASSRYDSGSGTDTQYF. V and J are TRBV18 and TRBJ2-3, with TRBD2 matching 9 bases. With 4 bases clipped from V and 3 bases from J, the junction kept 11 bases outside the gene matches. The CDR3 consists of 17 residues. Germline CDR1 is KGHSH and CDR2 is LQKENI.

This clone was seen a handful of times. At one of its ends the junction is not consistent with the germline gene, which may arise from a read error. V and J are TRBV7-2 and TRBJ2-3; 9 nucleotides align to TRBD2. The germline gives CDR1 SGHTA, CDR2 FQGNSA. The CDR3 extends over 15 amino acids. Here the CDR3 reads CASSLAGLLTDTQYF. The DNA of the CDR3 is TGTGCCAGCAGCCTAGCGGGACTCCTCACAGATACGCAGTATTTT. Based on the CDR3 plus reference TRBV7-2 and TRBJ2-3, the full variable domain is GAGVSQSPSNKVTEKGKDVELRCDPISGHTALYWYRQSLGQGLEFLIYFQGNSAPDKSGLPSDRFSAERTGGSVSTLTIQRTQQEDSAVYLCASSLAGLLTDTQYFGPGTRLTVL.

V usage is TRBV27 and J usage is TRBJ2-5, with D maybe TRBD1 (5 bases). Germline V CDR1 and CDR2: MNHEY, SMNVEV (reference sequence). The germline V and J ends were trimmed by 6 bases and 0 bases, with 14 bases remaining between them. This CDR3 is 15 amino acids long. In DNA form, the CDR3 reads TGTGCCAGCAGCCCGACCCGACAGTACCAAGAGACCCAGTACTTC. Translation gives CASSPTRQYQETQYF.

This clone was found a few times. The chain is built from TRBV30 and TRBJ1-2; D possibly corresponds to TRBD1 (5 bases). The CDR3 has 14 residues. V was cut by 1 base and J by 1 base, with 10 bases left in between. Per germline, CDR1 GTSNPN and CDR2 SVGIG (reference sequence). CDR3 in DNA: TGTGCCTGGAGTGGGGGGGTGGGTAACTATGGCTACACCTTC. Its protein product is CAWSGGVGNYGYTF.

This sequence joins TRBV4-3 and TRBJ2-7; 9 bases align to TRBD2. CDR3 length: 18 residues. Germline values: CDR1 LGHNA, CDR2 YSLEER. The J segment lost 5 bases and the V segment lost 0 bases, leaving 14 bases of the junction unmatched. The DNA for the CDR3 is TGCGCCAGCAGCCAAGATTCGTTGCGGGAGGGTGCAAGAGACGAGCAGTACTTC. Amino acids: CASSQDSLREGARDEQYF.

This clone was counted between two and nine times. The chain links TRBV5-1 to TRBJ2-6, with 8 bases that match TRBD1. The V gene's germline CDR1 is SGHRS and CDR2 YFSETQ. The junction had 5 bases not matched to a gene; V was cut back by 0 bases and J by 0 bases. This CDR3 region has 18 residues. The CDR3 here is CASSLEYRGVSGANVLTF. Written as DNA, the CDR3 is TGCGCCAGCAGCTTGGAATACAGGGGGGTCTCTGGGGCCAACGTCCTGACTTTC.

In this sample, this clone turned up a few times. V usage is TRBV28 and J usage is TRBJ2-7; 8 bases are a match to TRBD1. V gave up 6 bases and J gave up 4 bases; unmatched junction bases: 17. The CDR3 sequence is 17 residues long. Per the germline V gene, CDR1 is MDHEN and CDR2 is SYDVKM. CDR3 DNA sequence: TGTGCCAGCAGCGAAGCCCCTGGCGACAGGGGCTGGTACGAGCAGTACTTC. It yields the protein CASSEAPGDRGWYEQYF.

This clone showed up just a few times. This rearrangement joins TRBV5-4 to TRBJ2-1; 9 bases align to TRBD2. CDR1 is SGHNT and CDR2 is YYREEE in the germline V gene (reference sequence). V was pared by 3 bases and J by 7 bases, with 8 bases of the junction left unmatched. The CDR3 contains 15 residues. CDR3 loop: CASSYGTSWGNEQFF. The CDR3 DNA reads as TGTGCCAGCAGCTACGGGACTAGCTGGGGAAATGAGCAGTTCTTC.

This clone was detected a few times. This chain uses TRBV28 with TRBJ1-1, with a possible D match to TRBD1 (6 bases). CDR3 length: 12 amino acids. Germline V gene lookup returns CDR1 MDHEN and CDR2 SYDVKM. V dropped 6 bases and J dropped 8 bases, with 13 bases sitting between them. CDR3 residues: CASREQGGEAFF. In DNA form, the CDR3 reads TGTGCCAGCAGAGAACAGGGTGGGGAAGCTTTCTTT.

The chain uses TRBV30 and TRBJ2-3; a weak D match, TRBD1 (5 bases). V lost 0 bases and J 1 base, leaving 14 bases between the germline ends. CDR1 GTSNPN and CDR2 SVGIG come from the germline V gene (reference sequence). The CDR3 is made up of 16 amino acids. The DNA for the CDR3 is TGTGCCTGGAGTGTTGGACAACCGCGCGGCACAGATACGCAGTATTTT. It specifies CAWSVGQPRGTDTQYF.

A single count supports this clone. The V gene is TRBV9, the J gene TRBJ1-5; D is undetermined. Between the trimmed V and J ends, which lost 0 bases and 6 bases, there was a span of 13 bases. Germline V gene sequence: CDR1 SGDLS, CDR2 YYNGEE. There are 15 residues in the CDR3. The CDR3 coding sequence is TGTGCCAGCAGCGTAGGTTCGGGGTCCGGTCAGCCCCAGCATTTT. Its translation is CASSVGSGSGQPQHF.

This clone was seen more than once but under ten times. This chain links TRBV11-2 with TRBJ2-1, with 7 bases that match TRBD1. The germline V gene has CDR1 SGHAT and CDR2 FQNNGV. The CDR3 is 14 amino acids. The J segment lost 3 bases and the V segment lost 5 bases, leaving 4 bases of the junction unmatched. The CDR3 here is CASSTRTGYNEQFF. The CDR3, as DNA: TGTGCCAGCAGCACCAGGACAGGCTACAATGAGCAGTTCTTC. Full variable domain (outside the CDR3, taken from reference TRBV11-2 and TRBJ2-1): EAGVAQSPRYKIIEKRQSVAFWCNPISGHATLYWYQQILGQGPKLLIQFQNNGVVDDSQLPKDRFSAERLKGVDSTLKIQPAKLEDSAVYLCASSTRTGYNEQFFGPGTRLTVL.

In its sample, this clone was seen a few times. The chain uses TRBV28 and TRBJ1-5; TRBD1 agrees at 7 bases. J was trimmed by 4 bases and V by 7 bases; bases with no gene match: 1. Germline V lookup: CDR1 MDHEN, CDR2 SYDVKM. CDR3 length: 12 amino acids. In DNA, the CDR3 is TGTGCCAGCAAACAGGGGAATCAGCCCCAGCATTTT. Its translation: CASKQGNQPQHF.

Concerning this clone itself: Its ends do not fully match the called genes, so a read error is possible. The chain combines TRBV7-7 with TRBJ2-2; 13 nucleotides line up with TRBD2. Germline CDR1 and CDR2: SSHAT and FNYEAQ (reference sequence). The CDR3 covers 15 residues. As DNA, the CDR3 is TGTGCTAGCAGCTGGGGACTAGCGGGAACCGGGGAGCTGTTTTTT. Its translation: CASSWGLAGTGELFF.

The gene calls are TRBV28 and TRBJ2-1; 7 bases line up with TRBD2. Germline V gene data show CDR1 as MDHEN and CDR2 as SYDVKM. The V gene end was trimmed by 3 bases and the J gene end by 5 bases; junction bases not matched to a gene: 7. This CDR3 has 15 residues. Here the CDR3 DNA reads TGTGCCAGCAGTTTCAGTCTAGCGGAGCACAATGAGCAGTTCTTC. Protein: CASSFSLAEHNEQFF. Full variable domain (outside the CDR3, taken from reference TRBV28 and TRBJ2-1): DVKVTQSSRYLVKRTGEKVFLECVQDMDHENMFWYRQDPGLGLRLIYFSYDVKMKEKGDIPEGYSVSREKKERFSLILESASTNQTSMYLCASSFSLAEHNEQFFGPGTRLTVL.

The rearrangement uses TRBV29-1 and TRBJ2-1; D is ambiguous. The CDR3 totals 12 residues. V was trimmed by 5 bases and J by 9 bases, leaving 14 bases between them. Germline V lookup: CDR1 SQVTM, CDR2 ANQGSEA. Here the CDR3 reads CSVTPYAGEQFF. The CDR3 DNA sequence: TGCAGCGTTACTCCTTATGCTGGTGAGCAGTTCTTC.

The chain carries TRBV5-1 and TRBJ2-3; D is perhaps TRBD2 (6 bases). V lost 4 bases, J lost 2 bases, and 14 bases lay in between. The length of the CDR3 is 15 residues. Germline V gene data show CDR1 as SGHRS and CDR2 as YFSETQ. The CDR3 here is CASSLTGLHTDTQYF. The CDR3 DNA is TGCGCCAGCAGCCTGACGGGACTGCACACAGATACGCAGTATTTT.

The chain combines TRBV7-3 with TRBJ1-2; the match to TRBD1 covers 10 bases. V shed 5 bases and J 4 bases; nucleotides not matched to a gene: 7. The germline V gene has CDR1 SGHTA and CDR2 FQGTGA. This CDR3 contains 15 residues. The CDR3, as DNA: TGTGCCAGCAGCCCGGGACAGGGGATCGGCTATGGCTACACCTTC. As protein: CASSPGQGIGYGYTF.

The V gene is TRBV7-3, the J gene TRBJ1-1, with 7 bases fitting TRBD1. Germline V gives CDR1 SGHTA, CDR2 FQGTGA. Losses at the gene ends were 4 bases for V and 4 bases for J; bases not matched to a gene: 6. The length of the CDR3 is 14 residues. The CDR3 spells CASSSQTGITEAFF. The CDR3 nucleotides are TGTGCCAGCAGCTCACAGACAGGGATCACTGAAGCTTTCTTT.

This clone showed up just a few times. The V and J genes are TRBV28 and TRBJ2-5; D ambiguous. V was shortened by 3 bases and J by 5 bases, with 7 bases between the two germline ends. CDR1 is MDHEN and CDR2 is SYDVKM in the germline V gene. The CDR3 has 12 residues. In nucleotides, the CDR3 is TGTGCCAGCAGTTTTCGAGCGGAGACCCAGTACTTC. Translated: CASSFRAETQYF.

There are a few counts of this clone. This chain connects TRBV29-1 to TRBJ2-3; TRBD2 matches at 7 bases. The CDR3 contains 13 residues. The V segment lost 5 bases and the J segment 3 bases; nucleotides outside the gene matches: 5. CDR1 is SQVTM, CDR2 ANQGSEA, per germline. CDR3 loop: CSVPAGDTDTQYF. In DNA form, the CDR3 reads TGCAGCGTTCCCGCGGGGGATACAGATACGCAGTATTTT.

The genes are TRBV4-3 and TRBJ2-7; 7 bases map to TRBD1. V gave up 3 bases and J gave up 0 bases; unmatched junction bases: 11. From germline, CDR1 is LGHNA and CDR2 YSLEER. The CDR3 is made up of 17 amino acids. CDR3 protein: CASSHLGTEDYSYEQYF. The DNA for the CDR3 is TGCGCCAGCAGCCACCTCGGGACAGAGGATTACTCCTACGAGCAGTACTTC.